This is a list of T cell receptor beta chains from one sample in a study of T cell responses to AZD1222 COVID-19 vaccine. TCRdb's copy holds only in-frame clones and misses some; the assay was immunoSEQ multiplex PCR. This sample yields about 82,000 clones, of which 75% to 90% are seen a single time; 12% belongs to the top ten. Material: peripheral blood, obtained 28 days after the second AZD1222 dose. These TCRs come from an adult who received the AZD1222 COVID-19 vaccine. Each CDR3 is given with its conserved first and last residue. The D gene is left open where the match is weak. A row's size may be missing; if present it is once, few, many or a size class.

j_call v_call clone_size d_call cdr3_nt cdr3_aa
TRBJ1-2 TRBV28 - - TGTGCCAGCAGTCCCTCCAGGTTGCGGTATGGCTACACCTTC CASSPSRLRYGYTF
TRBJ1-4 TRBV30 - - TGTGCCTGGAGTGGTTTGGGACACCTTAATGAAAAACTGTTTTTT CAWSGLGHLNEKLFF
TRBJ1-4 TRBV28 - TRBD1 TGTGCCAGCAGGACCGGGGGGACAGGAAATGAAAAACTGTTTTTT CASRTGGTGNEKLFF
TRBJ1-5 TRBV15 few - TGTGCCACCAGCCCGCGAGACCAGGGAGCCCAGCCCCAGCATTTT CATSPRDQGAQPQHF
TRBJ1-1 TRBV20-1 - - TGCAGTGCTAGTGCGCCACAGGGGAACACTGAAGCTTTCTTT CSASAPQGNTEAFF
TRBJ1-6 TRBV19 once - TGTGCCAGTGGGAGGAGAAGCTCCTATAATTCACCCCTCCACTTT CASGRRSSYNSPLHF
TRBJ1-4 TRBV11-3 - TRBD1 TGTGCCAGCAGCACCCCCGGGACAGGGGGCGCGTCAACTAATGAAAAACTGTTTTTT CASSTPGTGGASTNEKLFF
TRBJ2-2 TRBV5-1 - TRBD1 TGCGCCAGCAGGAGAGCAGGGGGATACACCGGGGAGCTGTTTTTT CASRRAGGYTGELFF
TRBJ1-5 TRBV21-1 once - TGTGCCCCCCTTTGGAATCTCAATCAGCCCCAGCATTTT CAPLWNLNQPQHF
TRBJ1-5 TRBV6-5 - - TGTGCCAGCAAATTAGATAGGGGTCAGCCCCAGCATTTT CASKLDRGQPQHF
TRBJ2-3 TRBV5-6 - TRBD2 TGTGCCAGCAGCTTGGTGACTAGCGGGGCTAGCACAGATACGCAGTATTTT CASSLVTSGASTDTQYF
TRBJ2-5 TRBV3-1/TRBV3-2 - TRBD2 TGTGCCAGCGGGGGGGAATACCAAGAGACCCAGTACTTC CASGGEYQETQYF
TRBJ2-1 TRBV19 - TRBD2 TGTGCCAGTAGAGTAACTAGCGGGAGAAGGGGTGAGCAGTTCTTC CASRVTSGRRGEQFF
TRBJ1-2 TRBV9 - TRBD1 TGTGCCAGCAGCGCACTCGGGACAGGGCATGGCTACACCTTC CASSALGTGHGYTF
TRBJ2-3 TRBV7-2 - TRBD2 TGTGCCAGCAGCCCCCACAGCGGGAGAGATACGCAGTATTTT CASSPHSGRDTQYF